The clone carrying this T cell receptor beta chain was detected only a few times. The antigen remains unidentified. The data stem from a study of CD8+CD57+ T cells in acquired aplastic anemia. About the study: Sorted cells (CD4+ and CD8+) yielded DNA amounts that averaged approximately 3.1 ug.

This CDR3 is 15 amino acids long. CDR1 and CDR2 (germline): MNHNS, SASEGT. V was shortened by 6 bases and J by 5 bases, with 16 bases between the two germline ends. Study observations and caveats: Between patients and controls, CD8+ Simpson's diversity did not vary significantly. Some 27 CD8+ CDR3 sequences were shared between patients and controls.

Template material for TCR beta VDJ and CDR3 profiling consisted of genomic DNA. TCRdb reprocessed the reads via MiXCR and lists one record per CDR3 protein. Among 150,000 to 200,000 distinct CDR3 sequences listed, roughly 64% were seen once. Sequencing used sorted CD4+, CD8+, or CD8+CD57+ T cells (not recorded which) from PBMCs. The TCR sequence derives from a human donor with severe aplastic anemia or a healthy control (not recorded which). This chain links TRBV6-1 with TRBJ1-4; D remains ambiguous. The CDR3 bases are TGTGCCAGCAGGGGTGGGAGACTTCGAAATGAAAAACTGTTTTTT. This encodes CASRGGRLRNEKLFF.